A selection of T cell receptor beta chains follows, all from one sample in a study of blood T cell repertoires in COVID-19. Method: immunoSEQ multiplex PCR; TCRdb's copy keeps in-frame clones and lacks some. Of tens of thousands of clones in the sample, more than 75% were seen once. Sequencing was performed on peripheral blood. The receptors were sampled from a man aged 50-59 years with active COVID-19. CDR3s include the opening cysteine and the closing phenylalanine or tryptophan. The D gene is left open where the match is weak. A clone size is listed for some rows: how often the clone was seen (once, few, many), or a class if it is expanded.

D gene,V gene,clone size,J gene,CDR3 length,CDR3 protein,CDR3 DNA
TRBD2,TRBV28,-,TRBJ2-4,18,CASSQLKVAGLAKNIQYF,TGTGCCAGCAGCCAACTTAAGGTAGCGGGGCTAGCCAAAAACATTCAGTACTTC
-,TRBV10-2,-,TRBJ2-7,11,CASKLAYEQYF,TGCGCCAGCAAACTAGCCTACGAGCAGTACTTC
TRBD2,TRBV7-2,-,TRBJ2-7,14,CASSLGREGYEQYF,TGTGCCAGCAGCTTAGGACGGGAGGGGTACGAGCAGTACTTC
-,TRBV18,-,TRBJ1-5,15,CASSSLTEGNQPQHF,TGTGCCAGCTCATCACTAACGGAGGGAAACCAGCCCCAGCATTTT
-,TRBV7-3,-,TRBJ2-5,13,CASSLVARETQYF,TGTGCCAGCAGCTTAGTGGCGAGGGAGACCCAGTACTTC
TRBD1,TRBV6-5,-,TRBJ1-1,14,CASSPGQSFPEAFF,TGTGCCAGCAGCCCGGGACAGTCCTTTCCTGAAGCTTTCTTT
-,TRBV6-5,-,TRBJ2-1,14,CASSLTRTAAEQFF,TGTGCCAGCAGCTTGACTAGGACCGCGGCGGAGCAGTTCTTC
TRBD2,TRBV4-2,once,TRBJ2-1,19,CASSQRQRGTFISYNEQFF,TGTGCCAGCAGCCAGCGGCAGCGGGGGACCTTTATCTCCTACAATGAGCAGTTCTTC
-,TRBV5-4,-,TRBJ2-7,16,CASSLGSGDTAYEQYF,TGTGCCAGCAGCTTGGGTTCAGGGGACACCGCCTACGAGCAGTACTTC
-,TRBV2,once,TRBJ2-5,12,CASSDLVETQYF,TGTGCCAGCAGTGACCTCGTTGAGACCCAGTACTTC
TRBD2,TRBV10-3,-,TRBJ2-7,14,CAMGSGGVSYEQYF,TGTGCCATGGGTAGCGGGGGGGTCTCCTACGAGCAGTACTTC
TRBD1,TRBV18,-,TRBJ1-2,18,CASSPIPGTGATNYGYTF,TGTGCCAGCTCACCAATCCCCGGGACAGGGGCGACTAACTATGGCTACACCTTC
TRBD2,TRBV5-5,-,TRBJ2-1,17,CASSFRAGGLSYNEQFF,TGTGCCAGCAGCTTCCGAGCGGGAGGGCTCTCCTACAATGAGCAGTTCTTC
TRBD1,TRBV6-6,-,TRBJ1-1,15,CASSYSNRGNTEAFF,TGTGCCAGCAGTTACTCGAACAGGGGAAACACTGAAGCTTTCTTT
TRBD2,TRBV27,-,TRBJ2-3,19,CASSLSLRLAGSSTDTQYF,TGTGCCAGCAGTTTATCCCTGCGTCTAGCGGGGTCTAGCACAGATACGCAGTATTTT
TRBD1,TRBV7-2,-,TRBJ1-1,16,CASSHRWDRGHDEAFF,TGTGCCAGCAGCCACCGGTGGGACAGGGGCCACGATGAAGCTTTCTTT